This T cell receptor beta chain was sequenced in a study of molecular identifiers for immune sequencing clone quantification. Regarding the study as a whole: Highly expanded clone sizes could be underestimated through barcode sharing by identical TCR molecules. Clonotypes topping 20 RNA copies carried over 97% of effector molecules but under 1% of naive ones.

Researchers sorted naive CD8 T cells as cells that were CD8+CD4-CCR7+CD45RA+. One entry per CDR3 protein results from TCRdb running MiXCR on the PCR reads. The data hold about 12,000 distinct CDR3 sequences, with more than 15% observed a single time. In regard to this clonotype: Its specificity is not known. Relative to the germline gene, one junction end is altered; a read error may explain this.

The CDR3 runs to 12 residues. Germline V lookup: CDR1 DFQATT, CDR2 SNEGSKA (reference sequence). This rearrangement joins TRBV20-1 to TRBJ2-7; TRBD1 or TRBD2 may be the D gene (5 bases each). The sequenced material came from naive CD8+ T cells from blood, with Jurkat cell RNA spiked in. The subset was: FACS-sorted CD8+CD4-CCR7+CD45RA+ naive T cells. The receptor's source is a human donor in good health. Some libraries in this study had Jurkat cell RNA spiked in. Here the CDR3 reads CSARDRAHEQHF. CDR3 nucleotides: TGCAGTGCCCGGGACCGGGCCCACGAGCAGCACTTC.